This T cell receptor (beta chain) came from a study of CD8 T cells in ankylosing spondylitis. The study's findings and limits: Among TCR beta sequences, a motif of several highly homologous variants appeared characteristic of ankylosing spondylitis blood. Relatively scarce in peripheral blood, disease-linked clones were CD8+.

CDR3 length: 14 amino acids. The trim removed 1 base at V and 6 bases at J, leaving 0 bases unmatched. The sample holds many counts of this clonotype. What it binds is unknown. Each CDR3 protein gets one entry after TCRdb re-called the 5' RACE reads with MiXCR. The sample consists of 200,000 to 250,000 distinct CDR3 sequences, about 7.3% of them appearing once. The receptor comes from a male donor with ankylosing spondylitis. This chain uses TRBV12-3 or TRBV12-4 with TRBJ2-1, with 10 bases identical to TRBD2. Source material: blood, either unsorted or a sorted T cell fraction (not recorded which). DNA of the CDR3: TGTGCCAGCAGTTTAGGGACTAGCGGCAATGAGCAGTTCTTC. Translating it yields CASSLGTSGNEQFF.